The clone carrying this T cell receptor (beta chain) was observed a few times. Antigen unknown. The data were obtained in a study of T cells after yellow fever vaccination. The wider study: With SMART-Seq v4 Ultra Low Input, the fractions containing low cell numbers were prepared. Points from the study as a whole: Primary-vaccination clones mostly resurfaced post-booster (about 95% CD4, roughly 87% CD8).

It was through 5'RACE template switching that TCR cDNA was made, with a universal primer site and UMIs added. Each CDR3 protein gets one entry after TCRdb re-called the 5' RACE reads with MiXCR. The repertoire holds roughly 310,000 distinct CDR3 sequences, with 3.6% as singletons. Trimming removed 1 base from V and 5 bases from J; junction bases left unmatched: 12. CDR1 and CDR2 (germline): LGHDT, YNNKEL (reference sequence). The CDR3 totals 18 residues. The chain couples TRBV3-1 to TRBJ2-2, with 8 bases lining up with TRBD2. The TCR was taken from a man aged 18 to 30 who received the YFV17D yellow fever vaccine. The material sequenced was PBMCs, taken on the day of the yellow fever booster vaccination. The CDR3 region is CASSQGSRTSRNTGELFF. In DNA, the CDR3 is TGTGCCAGCAGCCAAGGATCTAGGACTAGCCGTAATACCGGGGAGCTGTTTTTT.